These T cell receptor beta chains were read from a single sample in a study of blood T cells in healthy people across ages. TCRdb passed the 5' RACE reads through MiXCR, listing each CDR3 protein once. This sample yields about 2 million distinct CDR3 sequences, of which about 49% are seen a single time; around 2.1% belongs to the top ten. Sequencing used blood. The receptors shown here come from a woman in her forties in good health. CDR3s include the opening cysteine and the closing phenylalanine or tryptophan.

J | V | CDR3
TRBJ2-7 | TRBV20-1 | CGARDHRRYEQYF
- | TRBV12-3/TRBV12-4 | CASSPTGATSRQETQYF
TRBJ2-1 | TRBV10-3 | CAIRNPGTFNEPFF
TRBJ2-1 | TRBV7-8 | CASSFTGDDNEQFF
TRBJ2-5 | TRBV2 | CASSTRSGLGETQYF
TRBJ2-7 | TRBV7-2 | CASSSTGTQTEQYF
TRBJ2-3 | TRBV3-1 | CASSQEGGAGTDTQYF
TRBJ2-3 | TRBV4-2 | CASSQAPGGTDTQYF
TRBJ2-4 | TRBV4-2 | CASSQVTGQGATQYF
TRBJ2-1 | TRBV5-1 | CASSYRTGANEQFF
TRBJ2-2 | TRBV4-3 | CASSQAPRDIYTGELFF
TRBJ1-2 | TRBV20-1 | CSARGQWEGYAGYTF
TRBJ2-5 | TRBV29-1 | CSVEDRGSRETQYF
TRBJ2-1 | TRBV6-2/TRBV6-3 | CASSFIAGGPSSDEQFF
TRBJ1-6 | TRBV28 | CASKGQAGSYNSPLHF
TRBJ2-1 | TRBV27 | CASSLSGGEGYNEQFF
TRBJ2-5 | TRBV7-8 | CASSSSHSGGQETQYF
TRBJ2-3 | TRBV4-3 | CASSQDGGTVTDTQYF
TRBJ2-3 | TRBV9 | CASSVKLAGGTDTQYF
TRBJ2-3 | TRBV12-3/TRBV12-4 | CASRRGADTQYF
TRBJ1-2 | TRBV27 | CASGLRQGGRDYGYTF
TRBJ1-2 | TRBV14 | CASSLFRAALNGYTF
TRBJ2-3 | TRBV7-2 | CASSSQGLADTQYF
- | TRBV24-1 | CATSSVPGETQYF
TRBJ2-5 | TRBV7-2 | CASSLVRTIGETQYF
TRBJ1-1 | TRBV6-6 | CASSPQGGYTEAFF
TRBJ1-5 | TRBV28 | CASSLSQLNNQPQHF
TRBJ1-2 | TRBV20-1 | CSASTGMYGYTF
TRBJ2-5 | TRBV7-2 | CASSSGGARQETQYF
TRBJ2-3 | TRBV7-2 | CASSLAGGRGDTQYF
TRBJ1-1 | TRBV18 | CASSLSIPGTGDTEAFF
TRBJ2-7 | TRBV7-2 | CASSPSTGSSYEQYF
TRBJ1-5 | TRBV28 | CASSFLDRSNQPQHF
TRBJ1-4 | TRBV3-1 | CASSQGTDRRTGKLFF
TRBJ1-6 | TRBV11-2 | CASSVGGGATSPLHF
TRBJ2-5 | TRBV29-1 | CSVVRQEETQYF
TRBJ1-2 | TRBV25-1 | CASSGDGRGRSYGYTF
- | TRBV24-1 | CATSDPPGYEQYF
TRBJ2-1 | TRBV20-1 | CSGATGVSYEQFF
TRBJ1-2 | TRBV27 | CASSKKTGAFYGYTF
TRBJ1-1 | TRBV6-2/TRBV6-3 | CASSGTIEAFF
TRBJ2-1 | TRBV4-3 | CASSPGTGAGEQFF
TRBJ1-6 | TRBV6-2/TRBV6-3 | CASRQGRSNSPLHF
TRBJ1-2 | TRBV12-3/TRBV12-4 | CASSFGSDYGYTF
TRBJ2-5 | TRBV13 | CASSNLEGETQYF
TRBJ2-5 | TRBV7-8 | CASSFEFGGSQETQYF
TRBJ2-7 | TRBV20-1 | CSAHTTGSGGLGYEQYF
TRBJ2-7 | TRBV7-9 | CASSADRGPLYEQYF
TRBJ2-1 | TRBV7-8 | CASSADRGLEQFF
TRBJ2-6 | TRBV29-1 | CSVRDRGSGANVLTF
TRBJ2-5 | TRBV7-2 | CASSSTGGPETQYF
TRBJ2-4 | TRBV6-2/TRBV6-3 | CASRGIKLFEDIQYF
TRBJ1-2 | TRBV11-2 | CASSLYNLGGYTF
TRBJ1-1 | TRBV5-1 | CASSLAVSGTRNTEAFF
TRBJ2-3 | TRBV5-1 | CASSLDRARTDTQYF